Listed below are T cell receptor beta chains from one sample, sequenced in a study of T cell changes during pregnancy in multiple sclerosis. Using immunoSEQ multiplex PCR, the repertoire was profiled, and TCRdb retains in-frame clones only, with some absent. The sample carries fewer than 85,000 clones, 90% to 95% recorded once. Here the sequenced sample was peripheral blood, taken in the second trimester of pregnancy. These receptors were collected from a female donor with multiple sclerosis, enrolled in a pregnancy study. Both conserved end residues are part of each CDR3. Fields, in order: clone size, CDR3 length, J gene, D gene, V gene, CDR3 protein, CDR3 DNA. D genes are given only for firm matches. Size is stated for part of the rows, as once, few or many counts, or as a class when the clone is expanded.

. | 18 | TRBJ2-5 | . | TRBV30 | CAWSVSGQGRIRGETQYF | TGTGCCTGGAGTGTATCGGGTCAGGGAAGAATTAGAGGAGAGACCCAGTACTTC
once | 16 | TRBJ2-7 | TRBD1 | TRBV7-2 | CASSSSLEGANNEQYF | TGTGCCAGCAGCTCGAGCCTAGAGGGGGCCAATAACGAGCAGTACTTC
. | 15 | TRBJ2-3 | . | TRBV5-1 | CASGEGASSTDTQYF | TGCGCCAGCGGAGAAGGAGCGTCTAGCACAGATACGCAGTATTTT
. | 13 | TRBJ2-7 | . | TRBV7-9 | CASSLVGRYEQYF | TGTGCCAGCAGCTTAGTGGGGAGGTACGAGCAGTACTTC
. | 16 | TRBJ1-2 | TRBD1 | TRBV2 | CASSPTGDSLYRGYTF | TGTGCCAGCAGCCCCACGGGGGACAGCCTGTACCGGGGCTACACCTTC
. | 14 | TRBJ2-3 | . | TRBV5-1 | CASSPVSGQDTQYF | TGCGCCAGCAGCCCCGTTTCGGGTCAAGATACGCAGTATTTT
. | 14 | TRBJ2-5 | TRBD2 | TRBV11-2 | CASSPTSGSETQYF | TGTGCCAGCAGCCCGACTAGCGGGAGTGAGACCCAGTACTTC
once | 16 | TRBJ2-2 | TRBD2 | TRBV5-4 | CASSTSGRTNTGELFF | TGTGCCAGCTCTACTAGCGGGCGTACGAACACCGGGGAGCTGTTTTTT
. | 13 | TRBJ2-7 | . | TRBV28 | CASGFSASYEQYF | TGTGCCAGCGGCTTCAGTGCCTCCTACGAGCAGTACTTC
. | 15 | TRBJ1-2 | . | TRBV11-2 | CASSYRPGGGNGYTF | TGTGCCAGCAGCTACCGACCCGGCGGCGGGAATGGCTACACCTTC
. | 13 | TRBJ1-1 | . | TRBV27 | CASSLAGNTEAFF | TGTGCCAGCAGTTTAGCGGGGAACACTGAAGCTTTCTTT
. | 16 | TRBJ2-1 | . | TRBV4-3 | CASSQEGGGQYNEQFF | TGCGCCAGCAGCCAAGAGGGGGGTGGCCAGTACAATGAGCAGTTCTTC
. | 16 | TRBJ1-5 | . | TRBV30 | CAWSVPFGDSNQPQHF | TGTGCCTGGAGTGTCCCCTTCGGGGATAGCAATCAGCCCCAGCATTTT
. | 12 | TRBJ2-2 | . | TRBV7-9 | CASSLLGGELFF | TGTGCCAGCAGCTTACTAGGCGGGGAGCTGTTTTTT
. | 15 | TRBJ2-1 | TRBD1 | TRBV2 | CASSESRDRGHEQFF | TGTGCCAGCAGTGAGTCCCGGGACAGGGGTCATGAGCAGTTCTTC
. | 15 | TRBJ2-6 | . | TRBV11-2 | CASSDPGAGANVLTF | TGTGCCAGCAGCGATCCAGGGGCTGGGGCCAACGTCCTGACTTTC
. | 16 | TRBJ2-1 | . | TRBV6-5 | CASSYTGTGDYNEQFF | TGTGCCAGCAGTTACACCGGGACTGGGGACTACAATGAGCAGTTCTTC
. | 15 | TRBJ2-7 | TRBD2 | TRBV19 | CASSPSGRVSYEQYF | TGTGCCAGTAGCCCCAGCGGGAGGGTTAGCTACGAGCAGTACTTC
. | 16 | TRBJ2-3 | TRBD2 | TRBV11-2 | CASSFGTSGSTDTQYF | TGTGCCAGCAGCTTCGGGACTAGCGGGAGCACAGATACGCAGTATTTT
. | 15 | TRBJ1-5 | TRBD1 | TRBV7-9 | CASSSLTGASQPQHF | TGTGCCAGCAGCTCCTTAACAGGGGCAAGTCAGCCCCAGCATTTT
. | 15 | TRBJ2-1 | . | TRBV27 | CASSLLGGIENEQFF | TGTGCCAGCAGTTTATTGGGCGGGATTGAAAATGAGCAGTTCTTC
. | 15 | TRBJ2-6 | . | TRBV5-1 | CASSSVVSGANVLTF | TGCGCCAGCAGCTCGGTAGTCTCTGGGGCCAACGTCCTGACTTTC
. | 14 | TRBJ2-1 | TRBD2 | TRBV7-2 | CASSSGTPPNEQFF | TGTGCCAGCAGCAGCGGGACTCCTCCCAATGAGCAGTTCTTC
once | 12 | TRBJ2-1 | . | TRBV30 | CAYWGSHNEQFF | TGTGCCTACTGGGGCTCTCACAATGAGCAGTTCTTC
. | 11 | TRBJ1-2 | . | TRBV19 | CASSSYRFYTF | TGTGCCAGTAGTTCATACAGGTTCTACACCTTC
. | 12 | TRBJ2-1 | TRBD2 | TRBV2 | CASTTSAGEQFF | TGTGCCAGCACTACTAGCGCGGGTGAGCAGTTCTTC
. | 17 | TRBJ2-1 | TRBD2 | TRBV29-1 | CSVDGTSGTSPYNEQFF | TGCAGCGTGGATGGGACTAGCGGGACGAGCCCATACAATGAGCAGTTCTTC
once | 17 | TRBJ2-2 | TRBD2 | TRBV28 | CASSLSVAGVQTGELFF | TGTGCCAGCAGTTTATCAGTAGCGGGAGTCCAAACCGGGGAGCTGTTTTTT
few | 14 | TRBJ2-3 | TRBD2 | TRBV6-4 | CASSVAGGSDTQYF | TGTGCCAGCAGTGTTGCGGGAGGGTCAGATACGCAGTATTTT
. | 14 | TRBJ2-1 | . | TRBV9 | CASSVEPGVNEQFF | TGTGCCAGCAGCGTAGAACCAGGGGTCAATGAGCAGTTCTTC
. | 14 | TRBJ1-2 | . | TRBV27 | CASSFHFQAYGYTF | TGTGCCAGCAGTTTTCACTTTCAGGCCTATGGCTACACCTTC
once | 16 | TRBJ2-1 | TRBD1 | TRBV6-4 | CASSVAGTGLANEQFF | TGTGCCAGCAGTGTGGCTGGGACAGGGCTGGCGAATGAGCAGTTCTTC
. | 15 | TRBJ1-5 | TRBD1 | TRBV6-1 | CASSETGGGNQPQHF | TGTGCCAGCAGTGAAACAGGGGGCGGCAATCAGCCCCAGCATTTT
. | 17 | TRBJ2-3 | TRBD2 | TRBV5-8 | CASSLYLSGRAADTQYF | TGTGCCAGCAGCTTGTACCTCAGCGGGAGGGCCGCGGATACGCAGTATTTT
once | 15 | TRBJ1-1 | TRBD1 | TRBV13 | CASSFGQGENTEAFF | TGTGCCAGCAGCTTCGGACAGGGGGAGAACACTGAAGCTTTCTTT
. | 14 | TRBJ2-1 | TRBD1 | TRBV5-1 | CASSMTGSNNEQFF | TGCGCCAGCAGCATGACAGGGAGCAACAATGAGCAGTTCTTC
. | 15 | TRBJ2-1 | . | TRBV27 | CASSPGGSEGYEQFF | TGTGCCAGCAGTCCCGGGGGTAGCGAGGGCTATGAGCAGTTCTTC
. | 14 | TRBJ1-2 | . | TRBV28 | CASSLEQETRGYTF | TGTGCCAGCAGTCTAGAACAGGAAACTCGAGGCTACACCTTC
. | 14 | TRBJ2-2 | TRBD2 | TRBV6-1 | CASTGTRNTGELFF | TGTGCCAGTACAGGGACTAGAAACACCGGGGAGCTGTTTTTT
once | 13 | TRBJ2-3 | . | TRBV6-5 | CASSTGISDTQYF | TGTGCCAGCAGCACAGGGATCTCAGATACGCAGTATTTT
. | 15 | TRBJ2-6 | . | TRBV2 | CASRENYSGANVLTF | TGTGCCAGCCGGGAGAACTATTCTGGGGCCAACGTCCTGACTTTC
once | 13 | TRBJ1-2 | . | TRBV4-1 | CASSQERQEGYTF | TGCGCCAGCAGCCAAGAAAGGCAGGAAGGCTACACCTTC
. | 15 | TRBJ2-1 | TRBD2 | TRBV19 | CASRTTSGTTNEQFF | TGTGCCAGTAGGACTACTAGCGGGACGACGAATGAGCAGTTCTTC
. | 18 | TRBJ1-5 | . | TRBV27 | CASSSGEARGYSNQPQHF | TGTGCCAGCAGTTCGGGAGAAGCACGGGGTTATAGCAATCAGCCCCAGCATTTT
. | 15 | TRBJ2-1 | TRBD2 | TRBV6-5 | CASRILSGPNNEQFF | TGTGCCAGCCGCATCCTTAGCGGGCCTAACAATGAGCAGTTCTTC
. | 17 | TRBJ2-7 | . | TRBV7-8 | CASSLGGWTVEAYEQYF | TGTGCCAGCAGCTTAGGGGGGTGGACAGTGGAGGCCTACGAGCAGTACTTC
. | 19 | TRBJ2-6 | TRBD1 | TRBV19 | CASSMAGQDPPGGANVLTF | TGTGCCAGTAGTATGGCGGGACAGGACCCCCCGGGGGGGGCCAACGTCCTGACTTTC